Included here is one TCR beta chain sequence, with context. Its antigen is not identified. Sorted T cells were CFSE-labeled and cultured 4 to 5 days with allogeneic regulatory or mature dendritic cells at 1:10. This sample is part of a study of regulatory dendritic cells for organ transplantation. Study-level background: Day 6 dendritic cell cultures were stimulated with LPS.

Libraries were prepared by immunoSEQ multiplex PCR; TCRdb keeps only in-frame clonotypes and omits some of them. Of some 18,000 clones listed, under 80% are singletons. General observations from the study: Memory CD8+ clonal expansion seemed more limited with regulatory than mature dendritic cells. Naive CD4+ and CD8+ repertoires were highly diverse; memory CD8+ was most oligoclonal. Resting memory CD8+ T cells held the most alloreactive clonotypes.

Deletions cut 1 base from V and 1 base from J, with 5 bases between. The CDR3 is made up of 15 amino acids. Germline V CDR1 and CDR2: LGHNA, YNFKEQ. Sample: memory CD4+ T cells from blood cultured with regulatory dendritic cells. Subset in this sample: CD45RO+ memory T cells. This TCR was recovered from a human donor in good health. V usage is TRBV4-2 and J usage is TRBJ2-6; D is unresolved. CDR3 nucleotide sequence: TGTGCCAGCAGCCAAGCCGGTTCTGGGGCCAACGTCCTGACTTTC. Its translation is CASSQAGSGANVLTF.